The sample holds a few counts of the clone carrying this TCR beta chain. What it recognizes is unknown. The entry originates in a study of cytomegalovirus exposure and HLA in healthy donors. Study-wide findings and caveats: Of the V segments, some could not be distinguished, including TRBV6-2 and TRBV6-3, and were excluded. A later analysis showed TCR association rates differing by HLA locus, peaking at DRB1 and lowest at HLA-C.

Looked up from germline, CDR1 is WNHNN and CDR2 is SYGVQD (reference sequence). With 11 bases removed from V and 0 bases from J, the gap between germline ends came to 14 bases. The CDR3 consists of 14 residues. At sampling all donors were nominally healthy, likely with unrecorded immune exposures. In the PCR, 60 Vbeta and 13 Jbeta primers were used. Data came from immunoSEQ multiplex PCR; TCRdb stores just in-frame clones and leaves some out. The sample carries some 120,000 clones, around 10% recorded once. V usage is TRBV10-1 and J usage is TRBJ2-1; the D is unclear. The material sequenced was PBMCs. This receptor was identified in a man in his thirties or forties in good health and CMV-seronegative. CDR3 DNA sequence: TGCGCCTCCTCGCGGTCGAGCTCCTACAATGAGCAGTTCTTC. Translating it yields CASSRSSSYNEQFF.